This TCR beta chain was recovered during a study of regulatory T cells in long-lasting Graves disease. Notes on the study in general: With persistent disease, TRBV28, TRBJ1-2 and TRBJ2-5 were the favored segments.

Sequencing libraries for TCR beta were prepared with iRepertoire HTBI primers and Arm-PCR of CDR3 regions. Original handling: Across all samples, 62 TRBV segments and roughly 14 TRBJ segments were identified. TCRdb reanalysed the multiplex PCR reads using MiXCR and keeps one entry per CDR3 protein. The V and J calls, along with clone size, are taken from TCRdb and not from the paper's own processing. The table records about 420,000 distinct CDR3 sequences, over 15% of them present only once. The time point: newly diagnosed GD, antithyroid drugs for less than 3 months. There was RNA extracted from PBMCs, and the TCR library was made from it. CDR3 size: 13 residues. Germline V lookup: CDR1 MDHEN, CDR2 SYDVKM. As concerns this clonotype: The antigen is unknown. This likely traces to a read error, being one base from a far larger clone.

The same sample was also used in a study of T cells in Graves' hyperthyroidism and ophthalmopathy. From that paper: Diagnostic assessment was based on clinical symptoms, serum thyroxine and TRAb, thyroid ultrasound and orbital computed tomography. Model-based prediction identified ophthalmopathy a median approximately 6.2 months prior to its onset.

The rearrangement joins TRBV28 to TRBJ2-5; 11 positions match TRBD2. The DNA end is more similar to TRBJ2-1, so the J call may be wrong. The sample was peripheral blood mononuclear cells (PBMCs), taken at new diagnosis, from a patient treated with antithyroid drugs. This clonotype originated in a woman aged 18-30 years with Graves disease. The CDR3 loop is CASSLGLAGGQFF. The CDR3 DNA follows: TGTGCCAGCAGTTTAGGACTAGCGGGCGGGCAGTTCTTC.